These 14 T cell receptor beta chains were sequenced from one sample in a study of T cells after yellow fever vaccination. One entry per CDR3 protein, called by TCRdb with MiXCR from the 5' RACE reads. This sample has just over 300,000 distinct CDR3 sequences, with roughly 3.5% found just once. This specimen consisted of PBMCs, obtained on the day of the yellow fever booster vaccination. These receptors were taken from a man between 18 and 35 years old who received the YFV17D yellow fever vaccine.

The chain has TRBV10-3 and TRBJ2-3, with D perhaps matching TRBD1 (6 bases). The germline V gene encodes CDR1 ENHRY and CDR2 SYGVKD. The CDR3 has 14 residues. V lost 6 bases and J 2 bases, leaving 12 bases between the germline ends. The CDR3 DNA reads as TGTGCCATCAGCCAAACAGGGTACACAGATACGCAGTATTTT. As protein: CAISQTGYTDTQYF.

CDR3: CASSALGLAGVYEQYF. The CDR3 DNA is TGTGCCAGCAGCGCGCTCGGACTAGCGGGGGTGTACGAGCAGTACTTC. The gene calls are TRBV9 and TRBJ2-7; 13 bases map to TRBD2. Germline trimming cut 3 bases from V and 4 bases from J; bases unmatched to any gene: 7. CDR3 length: 16 amino acids. Germline V gene sequence: CDR1 SGDLS, CDR2 YYNGEE. Complete variable domain (other parts from reference TRBV9 and TRBJ2-7): DSGVTQTPKHLITATGQRVTLRCSPRSGDLSVYWYQQSLDQGLQFLIQYYNGEERAKGNILERFSAQQFPDLHSELNLSSLELGDSALYFCASSALGLAGVYEQYFGPGTRLTVT.

This clonotype was detected ten times or more. The gene calls are TRBV29-1 and TRBJ2-1; D call uncertain. This CDR3 region has 13 residues. Germline assignment: CDR1 SQVTM and CDR2 ANQGSEA. V was cut by 5 bases and J by 7 bases, with 15 bases left in between. This CDR3 reads CSVPRALGNEQFF. CDR3 nucleotide sequence: TGCAGCGTTCCACGGGCCTTGGGGAATGAGCAGTTCTTC.

This clonotype was recorded a few times. The chain couples TRBV6-2 or TRBV6-3 to TRBJ1-1; 9 bases align to TRBD1. The V gene end was trimmed by 6 bases and the J gene end by 2 bases; junction bases not matched to a gene: 4. The CDR3 is made up of 14 amino acids. The germline V gene encodes CDR1 MNHEY and CDR2 SVGEGT. The CDR3 sequence is CASRSGQGNTEAFF. For the CDR3, the DNA is TGTGCCAGCAGGTCGGGACAGGGAAACACTGAAGCTTTCTTT.

This clonotype was picked up many times. V gene TRBV18 combines with J gene TRBJ1-2, with TRBD1 identical over 7 bases. The junction had 2 bases not matched to a gene; V was cut back by 3 bases and J by 4 bases. The CDR3 spans 13 residues. CDR1 KGHSH and CDR2 LQKENI come from the germline V gene. This chain's CDR3 is CASSPTGLYGYTF. In DNA form, the CDR3 reads TGTGCCAGCTCACCGACAGGGCTCTATGGCTACACCTTC.

This clonotype was recorded many times. The chain uses TRBV11-2 and TRBJ1-1; tentative D call: TRBD1 (6 bases). Trimming took off 0 bases at V and 0 bases at J, with 8 bases between the two ends. The germline V gene encodes CDR1 SGHAT and CDR2 FQNNGV. CDR3 length: 15 residues. The CDR3 loop is CASSLERGVNTEAFF. DNA of the CDR3: TGTGCCAGCAGCTTAGAAAGGGGGGTGAACACTGAAGCTTTCTTT.

The table lists this clonotype with many counts. The V gene is TRBV20-1, the J gene TRBJ1-2; a possible D gene is TRBD1 (5 bases). Germline CDR1 reads DFQATT; CDR2 reads SNEGSKA (reference sequence). The CDR3 has 16 amino acids. V lost 0 bases and J 4 bases, leaving 18 bases between the germline ends. The CDR3 reads CSAREPRGSSSYGYTF. Here the CDR3 DNA reads TGCAGTGCTAGAGAGCCTCGGGGGAGTTCTTCCTATGGCTACACCTTC.

There are a few counts of this clonotype. V is TRBV19 and J is TRBJ1-1; the D gene is possibly TRBD1 (5 bases). The V end lost 3 bases, the J end lost 0 bases, and 5 bases lay between the germline ends. The CDR3 runs 13 residues. Germline V CDR1 and CDR2: LNHDA, SQIVND (reference sequence). The CDR3 region is CASSMTVNTEAFF. The CDR3 nucleotides are TGTGCCAGTAGTATGACAGTGAACACTGAAGCTTTCTTT.

This clonotype was found many times. The chain employs TRBV5-1 and TRBJ2-1, with D tentatively TRBD1 or TRBD2 (5 bases each). The CDR3 loop spans 17 amino acids. Per the germline V gene, CDR1 is SGHRS and CDR2 is YFSETQ. Trimming took off 4 bases at V and 1 base at J, with 18 bases between the two ends. DNA for the CDR3: TGCGCCAGCAGCGGATTATTCGGGGCCTTTTCCTACAATGAGCAGTTCTTC. It is translated as CASSGLFGAFSYNEQFF.

This clonotype was counted ten times or more. The J gene is TRBJ2-3, the V gene TRBV11-2, with 8 bases aligning to TRBD2. The CDR3 spans 17 residues. The junction had 11 bases not matched to a gene; V was cut back by 4 bases and J by 2 bases. Germline lookup yields CDR1 SGHAT and CDR2 FQNNGV. The CDR3 nucleotides read TGTGCCAGCAGCTACCCGATCAAAGCGGGGGCCACAGATACGCAGTATTTT. This translates into CASSYPIKAGATDTQYF.

This rearrangement joins TRBV5-1 to TRBJ1-1; 10 bases fit TRBD1. Germline-derived CDR1 and CDR2 are SGHRS and YFSETQ. The CDR3 loop spans 14 amino acids. Losses at the gene ends were 3 bases for V and 5 bases for J; bases not matched to a gene: 4. CDR3 in amino acids: CASSWDRGETEAFF. CDR3 nucleotides: TGCGCCAGCAGCTGGGACAGGGGAGAAACTGAAGCTTTCTTT.

This clonotype has more than one count but fewer than ten. The CDR3 bases are TGTGCCAGCAGCTTAAGACCGAACCAAGAGACCCAGTACTTC. This codes for CASSLRPNQETQYF. V gene TRBV7-9 combines with J gene TRBJ2-5, with no clear D. There are 14 residues in the CDR3. The germline V and J ends were trimmed by 2 bases and 0 bases, with 7 bases remaining between them. Germline CDR1 reads SEHNR; CDR2 reads FQNEAQ (reference sequence).

This chain links TRBV6-5 with TRBJ1-4; D uncertain. CDR3 length: 18 residues. CDR1 MNHEY and CDR2 SVGAGI come from the germline V gene. With 0 bases removed from V and 9 bases from J, the gap between germline ends came to 23 bases. As DNA, the CDR3 is TGTGCCAGCAGTTACTCGGCTTCGGGCGGATCCATAGTTCAAAAACTGTTTTTT. It yields the protein CASSYSASGGSIVQKLFF.

This clonotype was counted at least ten times. This CDR3 is CASSPRPGTGSGKNIQYF. In DNA, the CDR3 is TGTGCCAGCAGCCCCCGTCCCGGGACAGGGTCGGGCAAAAACATTCAGTACTTC. The chain employs TRBV28 and TRBJ2-4; 9 bases match TRBD1. The CDR3 spans 18 residues. Per germline, CDR1 MDHEN and CDR2 SYDVKM. With 6 bases clipped from V and 3 bases from J, the junction kept 15 bases outside the gene matches.